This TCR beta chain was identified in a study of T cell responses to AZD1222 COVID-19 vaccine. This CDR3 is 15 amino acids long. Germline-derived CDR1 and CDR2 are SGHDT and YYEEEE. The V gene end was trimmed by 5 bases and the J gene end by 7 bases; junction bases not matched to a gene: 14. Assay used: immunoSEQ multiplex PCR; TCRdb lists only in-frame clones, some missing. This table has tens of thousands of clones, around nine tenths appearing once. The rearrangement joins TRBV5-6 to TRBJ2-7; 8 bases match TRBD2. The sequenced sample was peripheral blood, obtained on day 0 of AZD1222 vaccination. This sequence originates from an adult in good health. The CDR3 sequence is CASRPGGARGKEQYF. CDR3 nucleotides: TGTGCCAGCAGACCCGGGGGGGCCCGGGGGAAAGAGCAGTACTTC.